Below are 17 T cell receptor beta chains sequenced from a single sample in a study of metastatic and nonmetastatic thyroid tumors. No patient had received any treatment before thyroid surgery. TCRdb reassembled clones from the PCR reads with MiXCR. The table has about 35,000 clones, about 29% seen once. Sequencing used blood. These receptors all come from a female donor with papillary thyroid cancer or a benign thyroid nodule (not recorded which). Some clones in this sample may be carry-over from other donors' samples.

This clone has only one observation. The rearrangement uses TRBV20-1 and TRBJ1-1; D uncertain. Germline V gives CDR1 DFQATT, CDR2 SNEGSKA (reference sequence). There are 15 residues in the CDR3. Trimming left V 0 bases short and J 1 base short, with 12 bases between. CDR3 protein: CSARDMQRTNTEAFF. The DNA of the CDR3 is TGCAGTGCTAGAGATATGCAGAGGACGAACACTGAAGCTTTCTTT.

This clone is medium-sized by share. The V and J genes are TRBV6-4 and TRBJ2-1; D possibly corresponds to TRBD2 (5 bases). The CDR3 is 14 residues long. The germline V gene has CDR1 MRHNA and CDR2 SNTAGT. V was trimmed by 2 bases and J by 5 bases, leaving 10 bases between them. The CDR3 protein is CASSDGSSHNEQFF. CDR3 nucleotides: TGTGCCAGCAGTGACGGGTCTAGCCACAATGAGCAGTTCTTC.

At least ten counts were recorded for this clone. The J gene is TRBJ1-5, the V gene TRBV4-1, with D tentatively TRBD1 (5 bases). V was cut by 3 bases and J by 3 bases, with 15 bases left in between. Germline lookup yields CDR1 MGHRA and CDR2 YSYEKL. The CDR3 loop spans 16 amino acids. CDR3 nucleotide sequence: TGCGCCAGCAGCCACAAATCGGGGGGGAACAATCAGCCCCAGCATTTT. It codes for CASSHKSGGNNQPQHF.

A few counts support this clone. The chain employs TRBV7-8 and TRBJ2-7; the D gene could be TRBD1 or TRBD2 (5 bases each). Germline CDR1 is SGHVS and CDR2 is FQNEAQ. V was cut by 4 bases and J by 1 base, with 11 bases left in between. The CDR3 totals 14 residues. The CDR3 protein is CASSSGRSSYEQYF. As DNA, the CDR3 is TGTGCCAGCAGCTCGGGACGGAGTTCCTACGAGCAGTACTTC.

The chain joins TRBV28 to TRBJ2-7, with TRBD2 matching 11 bases. Per the germline V gene, CDR1 is MDHEN and CDR2 is SYDVKM. V was pared by 4 bases and J by 0 bases, with 5 bases of the junction left unmatched. CDR3 length equals 16 residues. In DNA form, the CDR3 reads TGTGCCAGCAGTTCGGGTACTAGCGGGAGCTCCTACGAGCAGTACTTC. Protein: CASSSGTSGSSYEQYF. The full variable domain, with the rest looked up from reference TRBV28 and TRBJ2-7, is DVKVTQSSRYLVKRTGEKVFLECVQDMDHENMFWYRQDPGLGLRLIYFSYDVKMKEKGDIPEGYSVSREKKERFSLILESASTNQTSMYLCASSSGTSGSSYEQYFGPGTRLTVT.

This clone was counted at least ten times. This chain links TRBV6-1 with TRBJ2-1, with D maybe TRBD1 (6 bases). Per the germline V gene, CDR1 is MNHNS and CDR2 is SASEGT. This CDR3 region has 15 residues. With 3 bases removed from V and 6 bases from J, the gap between germline ends came to 15 bases. CDR3: CASSDARTVSNEQFF. DNA of the CDR3: TGTGCCAGCAGTGATGCCCGGACAGTGAGCAATGAGCAGTTCTTC.

This clone counts as medium-sized. V gene TRBV4-1 combines with J gene TRBJ1-1; D ambiguous. Per the germline V gene, CDR1 is MGHRA and CDR2 is YSYEKL. Trimming removed 1 base from V and 4 bases from J, with 4 bases in between. The length of the CDR3 is 12 residues. CDR3 DNA: TGCGCCAGCAGCCAAGGGTCCACTGAAGCTTTCTTT. Translating it yields CASSQGSTEAFF.

The CDR3 loop reads CASRLTGGGTEAFF. The CDR3 bases are TGCGCCAGCAGATTGACCGGAGGGGGCACTGAAGCTTTCTTT. The V and J genes are TRBV5-1 and TRBJ1-1; TRBD1 is a possible D gene (6 bases). Germline V gene lookup returns CDR1 SGHRS and CDR2 YFSETQ. The V end was cut by 5 bases, the J end by 4 bases, with 15 bases between. This CDR3 contains 14 residues.

This clone is deemed medium-sized. The chain has TRBV6-1 and TRBJ1-1; maybe TRBD1 (5 bases). Germline loops: CDR1 MNHNS, CDR2 SASEGT. V lost 2 bases and J 5 bases, leaving 9 bases between the germline ends. The CDR3 runs to 13 residues. CDR3 nucleotides: TGTGCCAGCAGTGAACAGGGCGGGACTGAAGCTTTCTTT. Translated, it gives CASSEQGGTEAFF.

By share, this clone counts as medium-sized. This chain links TRBV12-3 or TRBV12-4 with TRBJ1-6; D not resolved. V lost 2 bases, J lost 8 bases, and 13 bases lay in between. The CDR3 runs 15 residues. Written as DNA, the CDR3 is TGTGCCAGCAGTTTATTACGCGGTGGGGATTCACCCCTCCACTTT. Translation: CASSLLRGGDSPLHF.

The V and J genes are TRBV6-9 and TRBJ1-1; 8 positions match TRBD1. Per germline, CDR1 MNHGY and CDR2 SVAAGI. This CDR3 spans 16 amino acids. V was clipped by 4 bases and J by 3 bases; unmatched bases: 10. The CDR3 reads CASSSLQGADDTEAFF. CDR3 sequence (DNA): TGTGCCAGCAGTTCTCTTCAGGGGGCGGATGACACTGAAGCTTTCTTT.

The chain joins TRBV6-4 to TRBJ2-7; 9 bases are shared with TRBD2. CDR3 length: 16 residues. V gave up 2 bases and J gave up 7 bases; unmatched junction bases: 12. Per germline, CDR1 MRHNA and CDR2 SNTAGT. The CDR3 DNA reads as TGTGCCAGCAGTGACGGGACTAGCTGGAGTGCGGTAGAGCAGTACTTC. It encodes CASSDGTSWSAVEQYF.

This clone is a singleton in its sample. The genes are TRBV7-2 and TRBJ2-1, with a possible D match to TRBD1 (6 bases). The CDR3 spans 16 residues. Trimming shortened V by 0 bases and J by 6 bases, and 15 bases separated the two germline ends. Germline V gene data show CDR1 as SGHTA and CDR2 as FQGNSA. This chain's CDR3 is CASSLAQVRGLNEQFF. CDR3 nucleotide sequence: TGTGCCAGCAGCTTAGCGCAGGTCAGGGGTCTCAATGAGCAGTTCTTC.

This clone was counted at least ten times. Given a much more abundant clone one base away, this may be a read error. Other DNA variants within this sample encode the same CDR3. The chain employs TRBV4-2 and TRBJ2-7, with 9 bases identical to TRBD1. This CDR3 has 15 amino acids. V shed 0 bases and J 2 bases; nucleotides not matched to a gene: 2. CDR1 is LGHNA and CDR2 is YNFKEQ in the germline V gene. CDR3 DNA sequence: TGTGCCAGCAGCCAAGAGGGACAGGGACCCTACGAGCAGTACTTC. Residues: CASSQEGQGPYEQYF.

The rearrangement links TRBV4-1 to TRBJ2-3, with D possibly being TRBD2 (6 bases). The V end was cut by 1 base, the J end by 2 bases, with 16 bases between. The CDR3 totals 17 residues. CDR1 is MGHRA, CDR2 YSYEKL, per germline. CDR3 amino acids: CASSQAPSRDPTDTQYF. CDR3 bases: TGCGCCAGCAGCCAAGCCCCATCGCGGGACCCCACAGATACGCAGTATTTT.

This chain uses TRBV27 with TRBJ2-5; 10 positions agree with TRBD1. The germline V gene has CDR1 MNHEY and CDR2 SMNVEV (reference sequence). The CDR3 runs 15 residues. The trim removed 2 bases at V and 4 bases at J, leaving 4 bases unmatched. As DNA, the CDR3 is TGTGCCAGCAGTTTAAGGGACAGGGGAGGAGAGACCCAGTACTTC. It encodes CASSLRDRGGETQYF.

This clone was observed at least ten times. A read error may be the cause here, since a much bigger clone is one base away. The chain recombines TRBV4-1 with TRBJ2-4; D uncertain. This CDR3 is 16 amino acids long. CDR1 and CDR2 (germline): MGHRA, YSYEKL. The V end lost 3 bases, the J end lost 0 bases, and 12 bases lay between the germline ends. Written as DNA, the CDR3 is TGCGCCAGCAGCCAGGGGTCAGCCTTAGCCAAAAACATTCAGTACTTC. Translated, it gives CASSQGSALAKNIQYF.